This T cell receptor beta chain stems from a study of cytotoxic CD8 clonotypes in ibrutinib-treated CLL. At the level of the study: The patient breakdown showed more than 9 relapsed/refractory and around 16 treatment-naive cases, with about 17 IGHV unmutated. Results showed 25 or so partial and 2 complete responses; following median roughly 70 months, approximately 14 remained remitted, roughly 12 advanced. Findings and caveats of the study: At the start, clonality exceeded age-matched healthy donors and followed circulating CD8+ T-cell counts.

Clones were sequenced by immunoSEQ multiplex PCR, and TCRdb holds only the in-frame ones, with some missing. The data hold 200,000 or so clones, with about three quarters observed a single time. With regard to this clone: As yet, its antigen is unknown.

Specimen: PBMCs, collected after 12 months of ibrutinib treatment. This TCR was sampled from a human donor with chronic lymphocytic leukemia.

CDR3 region: CAWNAGGGGELFF. In DNA form, the CDR3 reads TGTGCCTGGAACGCCGGGGGTGGCGGGGAGCTGTTTTTT. The chain couples TRBV30 to TRBJ2-2; TRBD2 might be the D (6 bases). Germline CDR1 reads GTSNPN; CDR2 reads SVGIG (reference sequence). The CDR3 extends over 13 amino acids. V lost 4 bases and J lost 7, with 13 bases in between.